This entry is about one T cell receptor (beta chain). This sample was included in a study of control samples from healthy donors and cancer patients. Produced via immunoSEQ multiplex PCR; TCRdb's table is partial and in-frame only. Of around 86,000 clones listed, about 87% are singletons. The trim removed 0 bases at V and 7 bases at J, leaving 9 bases unmatched. This CDR3 contains 17 residues. The V gene's germline CDR1 is LNHDA and CDR2 SQIVND (reference sequence). The sequenced material came from PBMCs. This rearrangement joins TRBV19 to TRBJ1-6, with 7 bases lining up with TRBD1. The sequence came from a woman aged 60-75 years with head and neck cancer. The CDR3 DNA sequence: TGTGCCAGTAGTATAGAGACCCGGACAGGCCTGAATTCACCCCTCCACTTT. Translated: CASSIETRTGLNSPLHF. The full variable domain, with the rest looked up from reference TRBV19 and TRBJ1-6, is DGGITQSPKYLFRKEGQNVTLSCEQNLNHDAMYWYRQDPGQGLRLIYYSQIVNDFQKGDIAEGYSVSREKKESFPLTVTSAQKNPTAFYLCASSIETRTGLNSPLHFGNGTRLTVT.